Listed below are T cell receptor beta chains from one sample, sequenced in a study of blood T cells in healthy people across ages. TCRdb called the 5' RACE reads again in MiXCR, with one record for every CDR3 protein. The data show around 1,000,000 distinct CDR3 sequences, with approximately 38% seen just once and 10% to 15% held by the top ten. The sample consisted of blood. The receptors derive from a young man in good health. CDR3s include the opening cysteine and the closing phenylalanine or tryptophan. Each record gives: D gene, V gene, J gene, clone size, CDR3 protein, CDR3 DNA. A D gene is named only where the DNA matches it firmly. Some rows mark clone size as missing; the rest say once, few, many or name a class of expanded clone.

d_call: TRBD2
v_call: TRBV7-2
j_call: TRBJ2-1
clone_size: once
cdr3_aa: CASTSRLAGGLNEQFF
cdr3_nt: TGTGCCAGCACCTCAAGACTAGCGGGGGGCCTCAATGAGCAGTTCTTC

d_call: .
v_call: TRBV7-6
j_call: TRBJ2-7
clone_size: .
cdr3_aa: CASSSGGRQGQYF
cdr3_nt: TGTGCCAGCAGCTCCGGTGGTAGGCAAGGGCAGTACTTC

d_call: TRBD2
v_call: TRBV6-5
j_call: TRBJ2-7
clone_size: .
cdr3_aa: CASSSGRRSSGYPYEQYF
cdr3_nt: TGTGCCAGCAGTTCTGGCAGGCGTTCTAGCGGGTACCCCTACGAGCAGTACTTC

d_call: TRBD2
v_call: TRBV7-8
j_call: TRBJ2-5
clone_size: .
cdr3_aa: CASSLVPAGIYNEQYF
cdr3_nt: TGTGCCAGCAGCTTAGTTCCAGCGGGGATCTACAATGAGCAGTACTTC

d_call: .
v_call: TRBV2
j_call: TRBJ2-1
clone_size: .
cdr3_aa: CASREMEGGGRNEQFF
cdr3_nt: TGTGCCAGCAGGGAAATGGAGGGGGGGGGCCGTAATGAGCAGTTCTTC

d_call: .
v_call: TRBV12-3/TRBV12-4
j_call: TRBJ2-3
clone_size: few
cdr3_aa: CASSLAALGTDTQYF
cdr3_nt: TGTGCCAGCAGTTTAGCGGCCTTAGGCACAGATACGCAGTATTTT

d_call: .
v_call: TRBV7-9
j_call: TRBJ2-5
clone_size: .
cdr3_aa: CASSLVTGRMETQYF
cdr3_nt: TGTGCCAGCAGCTTAGTTACAGGGAGGATGGAGACCCAGTACTTC

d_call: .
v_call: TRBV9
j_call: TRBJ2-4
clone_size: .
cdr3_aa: CASSVSGTNIQYF
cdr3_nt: TGTGCCAGCAGCGTTAGCGGAACAAACATTCAGTACTTC

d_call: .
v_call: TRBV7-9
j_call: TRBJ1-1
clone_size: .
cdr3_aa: CASSLARAVVTEAFF
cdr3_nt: TGTGCCAGCAGCTTAGCGCGGGCGGTTGTAACTGAAGCTTTCTTT

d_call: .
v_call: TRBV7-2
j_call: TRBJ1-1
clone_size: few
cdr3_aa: CASSSRPIAEAFF
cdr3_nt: TGTGCCAGCAGCTCGAGACCCATAGCTGAAGCTTTCTTT

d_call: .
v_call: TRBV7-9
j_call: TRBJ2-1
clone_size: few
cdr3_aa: CASTLGQYNEQFF
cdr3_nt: TGTGCCAGCACCTTAGGACAGTACAATGAGCAGTTCTTC

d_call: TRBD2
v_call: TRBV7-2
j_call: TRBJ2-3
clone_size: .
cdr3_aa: CASSFERGVSDTQYF
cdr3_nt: TGTGCCAGCAGCTTTGAGCGGGGGGTCTCAGATACGCAGTATTTT

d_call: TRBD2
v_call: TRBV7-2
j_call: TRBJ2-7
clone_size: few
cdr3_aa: CASSLTSGQTYEQYF
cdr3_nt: TGTGCCAGCAGCTTAACTAGCGGCCAAACCTACGAGCAGTACTTC

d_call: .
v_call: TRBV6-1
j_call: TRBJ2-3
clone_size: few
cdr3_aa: CASSEFQPTTDTQYF
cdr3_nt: TGTGCCAGCAGTGAATTTCAGCCCACCACAGATACGCAGTATTTT

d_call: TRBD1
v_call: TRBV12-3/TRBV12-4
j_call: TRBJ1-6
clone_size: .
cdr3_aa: CASSLRGQGNSPLHF
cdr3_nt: TGTGCCAGCAGTTTAAGGGGACAGGGAAATTCACCCCTCCACTTT

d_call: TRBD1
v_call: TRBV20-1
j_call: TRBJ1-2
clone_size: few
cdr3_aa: CSAFRDRGPRDGYTF
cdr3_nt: TGCAGTGCTTTCCGGGACAGGGGGCCAAGGGATGGCTACACCTTC

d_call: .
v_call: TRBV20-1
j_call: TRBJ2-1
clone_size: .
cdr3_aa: CSARDTGRQNPYNEQFF
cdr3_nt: TGCAGTGCTAGAGATACCGGGCGGCAGAACCCCTACAATGAGCAGTTCTTC

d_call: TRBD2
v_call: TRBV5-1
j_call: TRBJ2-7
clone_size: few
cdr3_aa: CASSLLGTSVYEQYF
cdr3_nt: TGCGCCAGCAGCTTGCTGGGGACTAGCGTCTACGAGCAGTACTTC

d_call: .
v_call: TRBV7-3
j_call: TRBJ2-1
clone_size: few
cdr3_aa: CASSLSLANEQFF
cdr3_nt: TGTGCCAGCAGCTTAAGTCTAGCCAATGAGCAGTTCTTC

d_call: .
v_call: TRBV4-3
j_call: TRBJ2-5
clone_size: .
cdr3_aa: CASSQDWGTETQYF
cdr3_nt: TGCGCCAGCAGCCAAGATTGGGGGACGGAGACCCAGTACTTC

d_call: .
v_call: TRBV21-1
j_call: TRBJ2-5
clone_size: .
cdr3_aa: CASSITWDREASSDEQYF
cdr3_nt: TGTGCCAGCAGCATAACATGGGACAGGGAGGCATCTTCGGATGAGCAGTACTTC

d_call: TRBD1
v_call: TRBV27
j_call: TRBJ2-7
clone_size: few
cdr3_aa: CASGPGQGNMQYF
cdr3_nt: TGTGCCAGCGGGCCGGGACAGGGTAATATGCAGTACTTC

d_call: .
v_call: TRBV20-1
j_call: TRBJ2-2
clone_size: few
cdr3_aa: CSATAGNTGELFF
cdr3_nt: TGCAGTGCTACGGCAGGGAACACCGGGGAGCTGTTTTTT

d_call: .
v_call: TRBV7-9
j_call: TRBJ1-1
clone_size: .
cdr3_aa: CASRGAMNTEAFF
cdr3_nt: TGTGCCAGCAGGGGCGCTATGAACACTGAAGCTTTCTTT

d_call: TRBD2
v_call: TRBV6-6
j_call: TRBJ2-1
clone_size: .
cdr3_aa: CASSYSGLAGIYNEQFF
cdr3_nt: TGTGCCAGCAGTTACTCCGGACTAGCGGGTATCTACAATGAGCAGTTCTTC

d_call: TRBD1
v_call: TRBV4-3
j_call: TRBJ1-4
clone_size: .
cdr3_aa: CASSQDKRTGGATNEKLFF
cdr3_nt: TGCGCCAGCAGCCAAGATAAGCGGACAGGGGGCGCAACTAATGAAAAACTGTTTTTT

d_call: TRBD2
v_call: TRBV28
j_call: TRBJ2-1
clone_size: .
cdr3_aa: CASSQRGVNNEQFF
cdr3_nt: TGTGCCAGCAGTCAGCGGGGGGTCAACAATGAGCAGTTCTTC

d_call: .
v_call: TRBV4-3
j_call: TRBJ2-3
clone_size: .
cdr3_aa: CASSQGSSMGADTQYF
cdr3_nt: TGCGCCAGCAGCCAAGGGTCTTCTATGGGCGCAGATACGCAGTATTTT

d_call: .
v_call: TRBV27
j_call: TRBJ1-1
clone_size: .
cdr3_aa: CASSSGPSTEAFF
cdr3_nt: TGTGCCAGCAGTTCCGGCCCCAGCACTGAAGCTTTCTTT

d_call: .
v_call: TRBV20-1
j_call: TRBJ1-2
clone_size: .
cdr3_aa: CSAIDSGTRFGYTF
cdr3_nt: TGCAGTGCGATAGATTCCGGGACAAGGTTTGGCTACACCTTC

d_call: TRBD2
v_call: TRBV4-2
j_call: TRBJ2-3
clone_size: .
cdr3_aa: CASSQDHPSGGADTQYF
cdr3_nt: TGTGCCAGCAGCCAAGATCATCCTAGCGGGGGTGCAGATACGCAGTATTTT

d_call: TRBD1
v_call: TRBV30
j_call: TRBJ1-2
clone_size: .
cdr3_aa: CAWSPPGQIYGYTF
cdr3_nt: TGTGCCTGGAGCCCACCGGGACAGATCTATGGCTACACCTTC

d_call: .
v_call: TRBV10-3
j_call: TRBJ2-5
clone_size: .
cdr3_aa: CAISETPGETQYF
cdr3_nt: TGTGCCATCAGCGAGACACCCGGGGAGACCCAGTACTTC

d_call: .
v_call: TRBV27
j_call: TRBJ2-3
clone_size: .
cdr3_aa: CASIEGGTDTQYF
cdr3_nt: TGTGCCAGCATCGAGGGGGGCACAGATACGCAGTATTTT

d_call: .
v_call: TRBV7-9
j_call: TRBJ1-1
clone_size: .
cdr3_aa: CASSSGGGREAFF
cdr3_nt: TGTGCCAGCAGCAGTGGCGGGGGACGAGAAGCTTTCTTT

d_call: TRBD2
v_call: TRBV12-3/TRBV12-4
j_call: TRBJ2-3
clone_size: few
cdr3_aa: CASSPARGGTSTDTQYF
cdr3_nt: TGTGCCAGCAGTCCCGCACGGGGGGGGACTAGCACAGATACGCAGTATTTT

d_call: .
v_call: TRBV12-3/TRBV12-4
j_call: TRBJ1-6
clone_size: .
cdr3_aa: CASKPGLRNSPLHF
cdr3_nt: TGTGCCAGCAAACCGGGACTGAGGAATTCACCCCTCCACTTT

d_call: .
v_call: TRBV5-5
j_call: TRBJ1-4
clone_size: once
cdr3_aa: CASSFLGGPNEKLFF
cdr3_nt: TGTGCCAGCAGCTTTTTAGGCGGCCCGAATGAAAAACTGTTTTTT

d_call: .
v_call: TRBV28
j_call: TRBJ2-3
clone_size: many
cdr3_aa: CASSSSQVPGTDTQYF
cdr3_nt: TGTGCCAGCAGTTCTTCCCAGGTTCCGGGCACAGATACGCAGTATTTT

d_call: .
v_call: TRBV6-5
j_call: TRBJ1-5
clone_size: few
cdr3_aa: CARSPFPQHF
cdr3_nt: TGTGCCAGAAGCCCCTTCCCCCAGCATTTT